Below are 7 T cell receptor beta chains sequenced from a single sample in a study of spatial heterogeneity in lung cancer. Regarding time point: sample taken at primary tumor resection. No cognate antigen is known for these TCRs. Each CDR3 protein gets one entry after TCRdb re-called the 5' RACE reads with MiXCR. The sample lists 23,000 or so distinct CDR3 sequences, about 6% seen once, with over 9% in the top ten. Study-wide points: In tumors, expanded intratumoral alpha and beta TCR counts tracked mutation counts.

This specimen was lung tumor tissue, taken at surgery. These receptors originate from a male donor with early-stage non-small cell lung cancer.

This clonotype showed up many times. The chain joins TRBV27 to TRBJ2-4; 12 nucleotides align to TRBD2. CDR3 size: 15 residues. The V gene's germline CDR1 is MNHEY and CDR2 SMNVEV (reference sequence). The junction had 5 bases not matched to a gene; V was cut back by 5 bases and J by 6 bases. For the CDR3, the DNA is TGTGCCAGCAGTGTCCTGACTAGCGGGAGAAACATTCAGTACTTC. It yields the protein CASSVLTSGRNIQYF.

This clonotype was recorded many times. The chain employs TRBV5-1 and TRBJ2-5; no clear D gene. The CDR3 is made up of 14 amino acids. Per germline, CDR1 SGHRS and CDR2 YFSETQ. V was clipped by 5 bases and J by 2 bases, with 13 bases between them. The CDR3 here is CASSYSTGQETQYF. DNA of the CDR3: TGCGCCAGCAGTTACTCGACTGGGCAAGAGACCCAGTACTTC.

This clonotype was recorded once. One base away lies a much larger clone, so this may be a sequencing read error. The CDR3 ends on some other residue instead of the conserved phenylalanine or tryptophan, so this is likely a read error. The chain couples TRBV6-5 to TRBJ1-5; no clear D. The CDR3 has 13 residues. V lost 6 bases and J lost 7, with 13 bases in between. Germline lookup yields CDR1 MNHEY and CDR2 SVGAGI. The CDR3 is CASRYTRDQPQHL. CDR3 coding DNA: TGTGCCAGCAGATATACCAGAGACCAGCCCCAGCATCTT.

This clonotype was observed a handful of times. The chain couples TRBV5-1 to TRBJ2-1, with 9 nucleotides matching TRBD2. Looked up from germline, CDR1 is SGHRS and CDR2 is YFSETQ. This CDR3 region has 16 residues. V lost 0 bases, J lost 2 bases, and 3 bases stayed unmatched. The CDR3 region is CASSLGLAETYNEQFF. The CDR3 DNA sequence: TGCGCCAGCAGCTTGGGACTAGCGGAGACCTACAATGAGCAGTTCTTC.

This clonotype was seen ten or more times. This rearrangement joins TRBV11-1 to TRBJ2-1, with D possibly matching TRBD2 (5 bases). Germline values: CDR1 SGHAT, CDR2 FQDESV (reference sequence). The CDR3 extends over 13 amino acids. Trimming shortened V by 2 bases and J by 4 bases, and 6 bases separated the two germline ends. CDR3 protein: CASSLTGYNEQFF. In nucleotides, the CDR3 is TGTGCCAGCAGCTTAACGGGATACAATGAGCAGTTCTTC.

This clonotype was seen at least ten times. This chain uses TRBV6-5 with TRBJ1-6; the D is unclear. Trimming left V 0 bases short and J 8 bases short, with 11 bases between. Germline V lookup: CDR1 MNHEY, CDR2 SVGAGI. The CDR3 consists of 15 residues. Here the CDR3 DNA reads TGTGCCAGCAGTTACTCTGGCGGGAATGATTCACCCCTCCACTTT. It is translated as CASSYSGGNDSPLHF.

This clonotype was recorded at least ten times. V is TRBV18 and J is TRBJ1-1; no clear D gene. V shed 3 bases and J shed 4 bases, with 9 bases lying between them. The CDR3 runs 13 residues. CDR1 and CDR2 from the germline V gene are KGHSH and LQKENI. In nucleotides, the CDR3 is TGTGCCAGCTCACCTCCGGGCACCACTGAAGCTTTCTTT. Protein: CASSPPGTTEAFF.